The following is a T cell receptor (beta chain) sequence with its context. Its antigen is not known. The V gene's germline CDR1 is SGHTA and CDR2 FQGNSA. The CDR3 runs 15 residues. This entry is derived from a study of T cells expressing NK-cell markers. Overall study results and limits: These clonotypes, the leaders elsewhere, also led the CD3+CD56-NKG2C+ fraction in four donors.

Synthesis of TCR beta cDNA relied on 5'RACE template switching carrying UMIs. With the 5' RACE reads reprocessed, TCRdb shows one record per CDR3 protein and no DNA. Here the sample table reports 300,000 or so distinct CDR3 sequences. The origin of this receptor is a woman between 18 and 75 years old in good health. The rearrangement joins TRBV7-2 to TRBJ2-2. Sequenced input: blood T cells: a sorted CD56 or NKG2C T cell subset, CD4+ or CD8+ T cells, or bulk PBMC T cells (not recorded which). The CDR3 spells CASSLVTRNTGELFF.